Presented here are 15 T cell receptor beta chains from one specimen sequenced in a study of monozygotic twins with inflammatory bowel disease. TCRdb re-called the 5' RACE reads and gives one entry per CDR3 protein, without DNA. The repertoire shows over 150,000 distinct CDR3 sequences; the top ten hold about 2.4%. Sequenced input: blood. These receptors came from a human donor with ulcerative colitis or Crohn's disease, or a healthy co-twin of an affected twin (not recorded which).

The chain uses TRBV7-8 and TRBJ2-7; the D call of TRBD2 rests on TCRdb alone, since no DNA is present to check it. Germline V gives CDR1 SGHVS, CDR2 FQNEAQ. The CDR3 extends over 15 amino acids. This chain's CDR3 is CASSLGGDSTYEQYF.

This rearrangement joins TRBV20-1 to TRBJ1-5; TCRdb picks TRBD1, but there is no DNA to check that call. The CDR3 has 14 residues. Per the germline V gene, CDR1 is DFQATT and CDR2 is SNEGSKA (reference sequence). CDR3 loop: CSASGTGLYQPQHF.

The V and J genes are TRBV29-1 and TRBJ2-3; the TCRdb D gene call, TRBD2, has no DNA to confirm it. Germline lookup yields CDR1 SQVTM and CDR2 ANQGSEA. The CDR3 is 11 amino acids. CDR3 region: CSATAEGGQYF.

The V call is TRBV7-3, the J call TRBJ1-5; TCRdb's D call, TRBD1, is unchecked because there is no DNA. The length of the CDR3 is 13 residues. Germline-derived CDR1 and CDR2 are SGHTA and FQGTGA. CDR3 protein: CASSTDSDQPQHF.

This sequence joins TRBV20-1 and TRBJ2-3; the D call of TRBD2 rests on TCRdb alone, since no DNA is present to check it. CDR1 DFQATT and CDR2 SNEGSKA come from the germline V gene (reference sequence). This CDR3 comprises 16 residues. The chain's CDR3 is CSARGIAGGSTDTQYF.

This chain links TRBV20-1 with TRBJ2-7; TCRdb indicates TRBD2, and absent DNA this call remains unverified. The CDR3 is 15 residues long. CDR1 DFQATT and CDR2 SNEGSKA come from the germline V gene (reference sequence). The CDR3 here is CSARAEGLVPYEQYF.

The genes are TRBV13 and TRBJ2-7; the D call of TRBD1 rests on TCRdb alone, since no DNA is present to check it. This CDR3 comprises 14 residues. Germline V gives CDR1 PRHDT, CDR2 FYEKMQ (reference sequence). CDR3 in amino acids: CASSQGARGYEQYF. Together with reference TRBV13 and TRBJ2-7, the CDR3 gives the full variable domain: AAGVIQSPRHLIKEKRETATLKCYPIPRHDTVYWYQQGPGQDPQFLISFYEKMQSDKGSIPDRFSAQQFSDYHSELNMSSLELGDSALYFCASSQGARGYEQYFGPGTRLTVT.

The chain carries TRBV18 and TRBJ1-4. Germline V gene sequence: CDR1 KGHSH, CDR2 LQKENI. The CDR3 is made up of 13 amino acids. CDR3 amino acids: CASSPPAMEKLFF.

This sequence joins TRBV28 and TRBJ2-3. The CDR3 length is 15 residues. The V gene's germline CDR1 is MDHEN and CDR2 SYDVKM. The CDR3 spells CASSFQLRLTDTQYF. The full variable domain, in which reference TRBV28 and TRBJ2-3 provide the parts outside the CDR3, is DVKVTQSSRYLVKRTGEKVFLECVQDMDHENMFWYRQDPGLGLRLIYFSYDVKMKEKGDIPEGYSVSREKKERFSLILESASTNQTSMYLCASSFQLRLTDTQYFGPGTRLTVL.

The chain employs TRBV4-1 and TRBJ1-2; TCRdb's D call, TRBD1, is unchecked because there is no DNA. CDR1 and CDR2 from the germline V gene are MGHRA and YSYEKL. The CDR3 is 14 amino acids. CDR3 residues: CASSQPGQGYGYTF.

The chain employs TRBV5-1 and TRBJ2-4; without DNA, the TCRdb call of TRBD1 cannot be checked. From germline, CDR1 is SGHRS and CDR2 YFSETQ. This CDR3 has 14 residues. The chain's CDR3 is CASSLAGHLDMQYF.

The chain is built from TRBV5-1 and TRBJ1-2; TCRdb designates TRBD1, a call that cannot be tested without DNA. The CDR3 is made up of 13 amino acids. Germline CDR1 and CDR2: SGHRS and YFSETQ. The CDR3: CASSFTGGSGYTF.

The J gene is TRBJ2-1, the V gene TRBV25-1; there is no DNA to check the TCRdb D call of TRBD1. The germline gives CDR1 MGHDK, CDR2 SYGVNS. This CDR3 comprises 14 residues. The CDR3 here is CASSVRELGDEQFF.

The chain recombines TRBV5-1 with TRBJ2-1; TCRdb proposes TRBD1, but this gene call is untestable without DNA. Germline loops: CDR1 SGHRS, CDR2 YFSETQ. The CDR3 sequence is 15 residues long. The CDR3 sequence: CASSSPDRGGNEQFF.

V usage is TRBV27 and J usage is TRBJ1-5. This CDR3 comprises 13 residues. Germline V gene data show CDR1 as MNHEY and CDR2 as SMNVEV (reference sequence). CDR3 protein: CASSWISSQPQHF.